These T cell receptor beta chains were read from a single sample in a study of shared clonotypes between healthy human individuals. TCRdb keeps only in-frame clones here, not all; method: immunoSEQ multiplex PCR. The sample holds about 750,000 clones, more than 85% seen once. What was sequenced was naive CD8+ T cells sorted from blood. These receptors all come from a man aged 25 to 45 in good health. Both conserved end residues are part of each CDR3. The D gene is left open where the match is weak. Expanded clones get a size class; other rows say once, few or many, or leave the size out.

.,TRBV14,TRBJ2-3,TRBD2,TGTGCCAGCAGCCATACAGCGGGAGCGGTAGATACGCAGTATTTT,CASSHTAGAVDTQYF
.,TRBV27,TRBJ2-7,TRBD2,TGTGCCAGCAGACATAGCGGGAGCCTCTACGAGCAGTACTTC,CASRHSGSLYEQYF
.,TRBV18,TRBJ1-4,.,TGTGCCAGCTCACCACGGCCACCTAATGAAAAACTGTTTTTT,CASSPRPPNEKLFF
.,TRBV5-1,TRBJ2-7,.,TGCGCCAGCAGCTTAGGGGAGTCCTACGAGCAGTACTTC,CASSLGESYEQYF
once,TRBV27,TRBJ2-3,.,TGTGCCAGCAGTCTACTGTTGGGAGCTAGCACAGATACGCAGTATTTT,CASSLLLGASTDTQYF
.,TRBV27,TRBJ1-1,.,TGTGCCAGCAGTCAACAGGTGAACACTGAAGCTTTCTTT,CASSQQVNTEAFF
.,TRBV7-2,TRBJ2-2,.,TGTGCCAGCAGAGTTGGCGGGGAGCTGTTTTTT,CASRVGGELFF
.,TRBV27,TRBJ1-4,TRBD1,TGTGCCAGCTACCAAGGGGGCGGTAATGAAAAACTGTTTTTT,CASYQGGGNEKLFF
.,TRBV7-9,TRBJ2-1,.,TGTGCCAGCGTAGAGGAGGGACGCCCCCCCTACAATGAGCAGTTCTTC,CASVEEGRPPYNEQFF
.,TRBV7-9,TRBJ1-2,.,TGTGCCAGCACCACTAGCCCAGACGAGGGCTTGTTTGATGGCTACACCTTC,CASTTSPDEGLFDGYTF
.,TRBV20-1,TRBJ2-1,.,TGCAGTGCTGCTGAGGTCAATGAGCAGTTCTTC,CSAAEVNEQFF
.,TRBV11-2,TRBJ2-7,.,TGTGCCAGCAGCTTATTAGCCTATGGGGACGACGAGCAGTACTTC,CASSLLAYGDDEQYF
.,TRBV27,TRBJ2-2,.,TGTGCCAGCAGTTTTGTGGGAATCACCGGGGAGCTGTTTTTT,CASSFVGITGELFF
.,TRBV2,TRBJ2-1,.,TGTGCCAGCAGTGAAGCGCTTCTACAGGCATCGGACAATGAGCAGTTCTTC,CASSEALLQASDNEQFF
.,TRBV5-8,TRBJ2-7,TRBD2,TGTGCCAGCAGCATATGGCAGGGACTAGGCCTCTACGAGCAGTACTTC,CASSIWQGLGLYEQYF
.,TRBV10-3,TRBJ1-2,TRBD1,TGTGCCATCAGTGAGGGCGGGACAGGGGGCAATGGCTACACCTTC,CAISEGGTGGNGYTF
once,TRBV19,TRBJ1-5,.,TGTGCCAGTAGACCCCTTACGGGGGATCAGCCCCAGCATTTT,CASRPLTGDQPQHF
.,TRBV12-5,TRBJ2-1,.,TGTGCTAGTGGTATAGGGGTAGAGCAGTTCTTC,CASGIGVEQFF
.,TRBV5-1,TRBJ2-1,TRBD1,TGCGCCAGCAGCTTGGCCCCGGGACAGGGGAACAATGAGCAGTTCTTC,CASSLAPGQGNNEQFF
once,TRBV4-1,TRBJ2-3,.,TGCGCCAGCAGCCAAGTTCCAAACACAGATACGCAGTATTTT,CASSQVPNTDTQYF